Listed below are T cell receptor beta chains from one sample, sequenced in a study of vaccination and CD4 T cells after COVID-19. TCRdb reanalysed the PCR reads using MiXCR and keeps one entry per CDR3 protein. The sample lists about 15,000 distinct CDR3 sequences, 66% occurring once. The input for sequencing was CD4+ T cells from blood, taken after SARS-CoV-2 vaccination. The origin of the receptors is a human donor who had recovered from COVID-19. The CDR3 runs from the conserved cysteine through the conserved F or W. The order of the fields is J gene, clone size, V gene, D gene, CDR3 protein, CDR3 DNA. A D gene is named only where the DNA matches it firmly. Not every row has a clone size; where given, it reads once, few, many or a size class.

TRBJ2-1 NA TRBV12-3/TRBV12-4 TRBD2 CASSDQAGGRIDEQFF TGTGCCAGCAGTGACCAAGCGGGAGGCAGGATCGATGAGCAGTTCTTC
TRBJ1-6 NA TRBV7-2 NA CASSPGTPPLHF TGTGCCAGCAGCCCCGGGACTCCACCCCTCCACTTT
TRBJ1-5 NA TRBV20-1 TRBD1 CSAPGQGGNQPQHF TGCAGTGCTCCAGGACAGGGGGGCAATCAGCCCCAGCATTTT
TRBJ2-3 NA TRBV18 TRBD1 CASSPQRDRGADTQYF TGTGCCAGCTCACCACAACGGGACAGGGGTGCAGATACGCAGTATTTT
TRBJ2-3 NA TRBV20-1 TRBD2 CSAKRSGEGLALDTQYF TGCAGTGCTAAGAGGTCAGGAGAGGGACTAGCGCTAGATACGCAGTATTTT
TRBJ1-5 NA TRBV19 NA CASSPQWYSNQPQHF TGTGCCAGTAGCCCCCAGTGGTATAGCAATCAGCCCCAGCATTTT
TRBJ2-1 NA TRBV6-5 NA CASSYLGHNEQFF TGTGCCAGCAGTTACCTGGGGCACAATGAGCAGTTCTTC
TRBJ2-2 NA TRBV10-3 NA CAISESGVRTGELFF TGTGCCATCAGTGAGTCTGGCGTGAGGACCGGGGAGCTGTTTTTT
TRBJ2-1 NA TRBV7-8 TRBD2 CASSAEVWGTSGSAGQFF TGTGCCAGCAGCGCAGAGGTGTGGGGGACTAGCGGTTCCGCCGGGCAGTTCTTC
TRBJ2-7 NA TRBV2 NA CASSVYGDEQYF TGTGCCAGCAGTGTATACGGGGACGAGCAGTACTTC
TRBJ2-2 NA TRBV7-2 NA CASSLRPGGTGELFF TGTGCCAGCAGCTTACGTCCAGGAGGTACCGGGGAGCTGTTTTTT
TRBJ1-1 NA TRBV20-1 TRBD1 CSALPQGPGEAFF TGCAGTGCTCTACCACAGGGGCCGGGGGAAGCTTTCTTT
TRBJ1-1 NA TRBV6-2/TRBV6-3 NA CASTSTLSRTEAFF TGTGCCAGCACAAGTACACTAAGCAGGACTGAAGCTTTCTTT
TRBJ2-5 NA TRBV28 NA CASSIPGSQETQYF TGTGCCAGCAGTATCCCGGGTTCCCAAGAGACCCAGTACTTC
TRBJ2-5 NA TRBV7-3 NA CASSTSDSIQYF TGTGCCAGCAGCACTTCCGACAGTATCCAGTACTTC
TRBJ2-2 NA TRBV19 NA CASSIKGGNTGELFF TGTGCCAGTAGTATCAAAGGGGGGAACACCGGGGAGCTGTTTTTT
TRBJ1-5 NA TRBV29-1 NA CSVGAEPQHF TGCAGCGTTGGCGCTGAGCCCCAGCATTTT
TRBJ1-5 few TRBV7-9 NA CASSHDGSNQPQHF TGTGCCAGCAGTCACGACGGGTCCAATCAGCCCCAGCATTTT
TRBJ1-5 NA TRBV18 NA CASSGGVRQPQHF TGTGCCAGCTCCGGGGGGGTCCGCCAGCCCCAGCATTTT
TRBJ2-3 NA TRBV20-1 NA CSADTGPTITTDTQYF TGCAGTGCCGATACCGGGCCAACCATAACCACAGATACGCAGTATTTT
TRBJ1-2 NA TRBV15 NA CATSRDYRAYGYTF TGTGCCACCAGCAGAGATTACAGGGCCTATGGCTACACCTTC
TRBJ2-7 NA TRBV2 NA CASRPDTITSYEQYF TGTGCCAGCAGACCCGACACCATCACCTCCTACGAGCAGTACTTC
TRBJ2-6 NA TRBV7-9 TRBD2 CASSLTSGRGGANVLTF TGTGCCAGCAGCCTAACTAGCGGGAGGGGTGGGGCCAACGTCCTGACTTTC
TRBJ2-3 few TRBV20-1 TRBD1 CSAREGQGMGDTQYF TGCAGTGCTAGAGAAGGACAGGGGATGGGAGATACGCAGTATTTT
TRBJ1-1 few TRBV7-3 NA CASSLQGMNTEAFF TGTGCCAGCAGCTTACAGGGCATGAACACTGAAGCTTTCTTT
TRBJ2-3 few TRBV20-1 TRBD2 CSARSNRAAGGNVVTDTQYF TGCAGTGCTAGATCTAACAGAGCCGCGGGAGGTAATGTAGTCACAGATACGCAGTATTTT
TRBJ2-3 NA TRBV7-9 NA CASSLFDRRITDTQYF TGTGCCAGCAGCTTATTTGACAGACGAATAACAGATACGCAGTATTTT
TRBJ2-2 few TRBV6-4 NA CASSGSRSGELFF TGTGCCAGCAGTGGATCCCGGTCCGGGGAGCTGTTTTTT
TRBJ2-7 NA TRBV7-9 TRBD1 CASSYPNGTAVFSYEQYF TGTGCCAGCAGCTATCCTAACGGGACAGCTGTATTCTCCTACGAGCAGTACTTC